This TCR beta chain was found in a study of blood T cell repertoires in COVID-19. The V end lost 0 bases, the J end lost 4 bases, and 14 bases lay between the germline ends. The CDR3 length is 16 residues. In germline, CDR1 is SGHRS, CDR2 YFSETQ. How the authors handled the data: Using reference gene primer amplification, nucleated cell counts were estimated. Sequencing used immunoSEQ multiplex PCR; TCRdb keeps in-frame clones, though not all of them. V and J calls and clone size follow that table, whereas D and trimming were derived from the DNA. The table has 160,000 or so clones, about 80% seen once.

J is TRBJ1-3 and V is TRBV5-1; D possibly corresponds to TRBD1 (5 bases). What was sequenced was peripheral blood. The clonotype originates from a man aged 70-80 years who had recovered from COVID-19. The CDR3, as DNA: TGCGCCAGCAGCTTGGAGGGGCCGACATCGGGAAACACCATATATTTT. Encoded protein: CASSLEGPTSGNTIYF.